A single sample is the source of the 21 T cell receptor beta chains below, sequenced in a study of T cells in Graves' hyperthyroidism and ophthalmopathy. From RNA transcripts, TCR beta CDR3 regions were amplified. In the first-round RT-PCR of the TCR CDR3, the HTBI primer set was used. TCRdb re-derived calls from the multiplex PCR reads in MiXCR, one entry per CDR3 protein. The repertoire holds under 350,000 distinct CDR3 sequences, with about a sixth as singletons. Input material: blood. Receptors originate from a woman in her sixties with Graves' ophthalmopathy.

This clonotype occurred a few times. The gene calls are TRBV28 and TRBJ1-5, with TRBD1 matching 9 bases. Per the germline V gene, CDR1 is MDHEN and CDR2 is SYDVKM. CDR3 length: 14 amino acids. Unmatched junction bases numbered 4, after V lost 6 bases and J lost 4 bases. As DNA, the CDR3 is TGTGCCAGCAGGGGAGGACAGGGGAATCAGCCCCAGCATTTT. Translated, it gives CASRGGQGNQPQHF.

This chain links TRBV4-2 with TRBJ1-4, with 7 positions matching TRBD1. Germline CDR1 and CDR2: LGHNA and YNFKEQ. The V gene end was trimmed by 4 bases and the J gene end by 4 bases; junction bases not matched to a gene: 3. The CDR3 contains 14 residues. In DNA, the CDR3 is TGTGCCAGCAGCCGCGGGACAGATAATGAAAAACTGTTTTTT. Its translation: CASSRGTDNEKLFF.

This clonotype was found many times. The rearrangement uses TRBV7-8 and TRBJ2-5; D perhaps matches TRBD2 (5 bases). Trimming stripped 2 bases from V and 3 bases from J, with 7 bases between. CDR1 SGHVS and CDR2 FQNEAQ come from the germline V gene. CDR3 size: 13 residues. The CDR3 is CASSLLLEETQYF. CDR3 in DNA: TGTGCCAGCAGCTTATTACTAGAAGAGACCCAGTACTTC.

This clonotype showed up just a few times. V and J are TRBV5-4 and TRBJ1-2; possibly TRBD1 for D (6 bases). From germline, CDR1 is SGHNT and CDR2 YYREEE (reference sequence). The CDR3 runs 14 residues. V lost 4 bases and J lost 2, with 12 bases in between. CDR3 sequence: CASSPEGQNYGYTF. CDR3 sequence (DNA): TGTGCCAGCAGCCCAGAAGGACAGAACTATGGCTACACCTTC.

This clonotype was seen repeatedly, ten times or more. DNA for the CDR3: TGTGCCAGCAGCTTAATAGGGACTAGGGCTGGAGATACGCAGTATTTT. As protein: CASSLIGTRAGDTQYF. The chain carries TRBV7-2 and TRBJ2-3; 8 nucleotides match TRBD2. With V trimmed by 2 bases and J by 5 bases, 9 bases remained unmatched. CDR1 and CDR2 (germline): SGHTA, FQGNSA. The CDR3 is 16 residues long.

V usage is TRBV20-1 and J usage is TRBJ1-5, with D possibly matching TRBD1 (5 bases). Germline loops: CDR1 DFQATT, CDR2 SNEGSKA (reference sequence). V was trimmed by 3 bases and J by 0 bases, leaving 12 bases between them. The CDR3 has 15 residues. CDR3 nucleotide sequence: TGCAGTGCTAGTTCGGGGGTTCATAGCAATCAGCCCCAGCATTTT. It yields the protein CSASSGVHSNQPQHF.

About this clonotype itself: A much larger clone is a single base away; this may be a read error. The chain links TRBV11-1 to TRBJ2-7; 7 positions agree with TRBD1. The CDR3 has 13 amino acids. Germline lookup yields CDR1 SGHAT and CDR2 FQDESV (reference sequence). The CDR3 DNA follows: TGCGCCAGCAGCTTGACAGGGTACCACGAGCAGTGCTTC. It yields the protein CASSLTGYHEQCF.

This clonotype was seen repeatedly, ten times or more. The V call is TRBV7-2, the J call TRBJ1-1; D is unresolved. Trimming took 1 base from V and 5 from J, leaving 14 bases between them. CDR3 length: 15 amino acids. Germline-derived CDR1 and CDR2 are SGHTA and FQGNSA. Here the CDR3 reads CASSLVPGAGTEAFF. CDR3 nucleotides: TGTGCCAGCAGCTTAGTCCCGGGCGCGGGGACTGAAGCTTTCTTT.

The chain is built from TRBV10-2 and TRBJ1-2; 8 nucleotides line up with TRBD1. Germline V gene data show CDR1 as WSHSY and CDR2 as SAAADI. V shed 6 bases, J shed 3 bases, and the junction held 15 bases outside the gene matches. The CDR3 is made up of 17 amino acids. CDR3 in amino acids: CASRNRRWTGPYYGYTF. The CDR3 DNA reads TGCGCCAGCAGAAATCGCCGCTGGACAGGGCCCTACTATGGCTACACCTTC.

The chain couples TRBV29-1 to TRBJ2-1, with TRBD2 matching 7 bases. Germline V gives CDR1 SQVTM, CDR2 ANQGSEA. The V segment lost 8 bases and the J segment 7 bases; nucleotides outside the gene matches: 14. The CDR3 covers 14 residues. As DNA, the CDR3 is TGCAGCTCAAGCCGTGGGGGGGGAGGTAATGAGCAGTTCTTC. This encodes CSSSRGGGGNEQFF.

The gene calls are TRBV5-1 and TRBJ2-3; no definite D call. This CDR3 has 14 residues. CDR1 is SGHRS, CDR2 YFSETQ, per germline. Trimming shortened V by 3 bases and J by 0 bases, and 8 bases separated the two germline ends. CDR3 sequence reads: CASSSAASTDTQYF. The CDR3 nucleotides read TGCGCCAGCAGCTCGGCGGCTAGCACAGATACGCAGTATTTT.

This clonotype was observed many times. The V and J genes are TRBV27 and TRBJ2-3; TRBD1 or TRBD2 may be the D gene (6 bases each). V was clipped by 4 bases and J by 3 bases, with 11 bases between them. Germline-derived CDR1 and CDR2 are MNHEY and SMNVEV (reference sequence). The CDR3 extends over 14 amino acids. CDR3 bases: TGTGCCAGCAGTTCTAGGAGGGGGACAGATACGCAGTATTTT. This encodes CASSSRRGTDTQYF.

V and J are TRBV6-2 or TRBV6-3 and TRBJ2-1; D gene uncertain. The V end lost 0 bases, the J end lost 8 bases, and 14 bases lay between the germline ends. In germline, CDR1 is MNHEY, CDR2 SVGEGT. The CDR3 runs 15 residues. The CDR3: CASSYSTPDDDEQFF. The CDR3 bases are TGTGCCAGCAGTTACTCGACCCCCGACGACGATGAGCAGTTCTTC.

This clonotype has at least ten counts. The chain joins TRBV27 to TRBJ2-3, with D possibly being TRBD1 (5 bases). Between the trimmed V and J ends, which lost 7 bases and 4 bases, there was a span of 15 bases. The CDR3 is 14 residues long. Germline V lookup: CDR1 MNHEY, CDR2 SMNVEV (reference sequence). This chain's CDR3 is CASTLGRGADTQYF. The CDR3 DNA reads TGTGCCAGCACTTTGGGAAGGGGTGCAGATACGCAGTATTTT.

This clonotype was observed at least ten times. The chain carries TRBV18 and TRBJ1-5; no clear D gene. The V gene lost 3 bases and the J gene lost 1 base, with 7 bases spanning the gap. CDR1 is KGHSH and CDR2 is LQKENI in the germline V gene. This CDR3 region has 14 residues. The CDR3 reads CASSPSSSNQPQHF. In DNA, the CDR3 is TGTGCCAGCTCACCTTCGTCGAGCAATCAGCCCCAGCATTTT.

In this sample, this clonotype turned up many times. The rearrangement uses TRBV20-1 and TRBJ2-7, with 8 bases that match TRBD2. J was trimmed by 7 bases and V by 2 bases; bases with no gene match: 10. This CDR3 has 14 residues. Germline V gene data show CDR1 as DFQATT and CDR2 as SNEGSKA (reference sequence). CDR3 protein: CSARPSGWIGEQYF. As DNA, the CDR3 is TGCAGTGCTAGACCTAGCGGGTGGATCGGTGAGCAGTACTTC.

At least ten counts were recorded for this clonotype. The chain is built from TRBV6-2 or TRBV6-3 and TRBJ2-3; 9 positions agree with TRBD2. The CDR3 loop spans 16 amino acids. V trimming: 0 bases; J trimming: 5 bases; junction bases outside the gene matches: 6. Germline CDR1 MNHEY, CDR2 SVGEGT. CDR3 in DNA: TGTGCCAGCAGTTACTCCTCTAGCGGGATCGGAGATACGCAGTATTTT. Translation gives CASSYSSSGIGDTQYF.

The rearrangement joins TRBV5-6 to TRBJ2-6; D is uncertain. Trimming removed 3 bases at V and 5 bases at J, with 6 bases between. Germline V gene sequence: CDR1 SGHDT, CDR2 YYEEEE. The CDR3 has 13 residues. CDR3 bases: TGTGCCAGCAGCTCAGGACGGGCCAACGTCCTGACTTTC. Translated, it gives CASSSGRANVLTF.

Ten or more counts support this clonotype. This chain joins TRBV12-3 or TRBV12-4 and TRBJ2-7; 16 bases agree with TRBD2. The V and J ends lost 4 bases and 7 bases, in that order; junction bases with no gene match: 4. The CDR3 is 15 amino acids. CDR3 protein: CASSSGLAGGGEQYF. DNA of the CDR3: TGTGCCAGCAGTTCGGGACTAGCGGGAGGGGGTGAGCAGTACTTC.

This clonotype was seen repeatedly, ten times or more. The chain recombines TRBV5-1 with TRBJ1-4, with a tentative D call TRBD1 (5 bases). This CDR3 region has 17 residues. CDR1 is SGHRS and CDR2 is YFSETQ in the germline V gene. The ends were cut back, 2 bases at V and 6 bases at J, with 20 bases in the middle. The CDR3 loop is CASSFSPGRGSDEKLFF. In DNA form, the CDR3 reads TGCGCCAGCAGCTTTTCCCCAGGGCGTGGTTCTGATGAAAAACTGTTTTTT.

This clonotype was observed many times. The V call is TRBV2, the J call TRBJ1-1, with D perhaps TRBD1 (6 bases). The CDR3 runs 14 residues. With 7 bases removed from V and 5 bases from J, the gap between germline ends came to 17 bases. Germline lookup yields CDR1 SNHLY and CDR2 FYNNEI. The CDR3 DNA follows: TGTGCCAGCACCTTACAGGGAGGACGGACTGAAGCTTTCTTT. As protein: CASTLQGGRTEAFF.